A single sample gave rise to the 12 T cell receptor beta chains below, sequenced in a study of a mutant IDH1 vaccine in newly diagnosed glioma (dated by TCRdb to the early 2020s). These receptors have no known antigen. The library was made by the immunoSEQ multiplex PCR assay. As stored in TCRdb, this immuneACCESS dataset retains in-frame rearrangements with V and J assigned. A fraction of the clones does not appear; measured against another copy, unresolved V genes explain less than half of the discrepancy, and the remainder lacks a known reason. The sample table holds tens of thousands of clones, of which roughly four fifths were seen once. Jointly, the top ten make up 5.4% of the sample. What this sample's time point label stands for: week 35, safety follow-up. Every vaccine dose consisted of 300 ug of a 20-mer mutant IDH1 peptide in Montanide, administered subcutaneously together with topical imiquimod.

Sequences were derived from PBMCs, sampled from a glioma patient whose treatment included an IDH1 peptide vaccine. The receptors shown here come from a man aged 35 to 55 with glioma.

The V gene is TRBV4-3, the J gene TRBJ2-3; the D is unclear. Germline V gene sequence: CDR1 LGHNA, CDR2 YSLEER. V was clipped by 4 bases and J by 1 base, with 6 bases between them. The CDR3 sequence is 13 residues long. CDR3 in amino acids: CASSRMGTDTQYF. CDR3 nucleotide sequence: TGCGCCAGCAGCCGGATGGGCACAGATACGCAGTATTTT.

The chain links TRBV19 to TRBJ2-3; a weak D match, TRBD2 (6 bases). Germline V gene sequence: CDR1 LNHDA, CDR2 SQIVND (reference sequence). The CDR3 is 14 amino acids. Trimming took off 1 base at V and 4 bases at J, with 9 bases between the two ends. In DNA form, the CDR3 reads TGTGCCAGTAGTATAGGGTGGGAGGCAGATACGCAGTATTTT. This sequence encodes CASSIGWEADTQYF.

The V and J genes are TRBV19 and TRBJ1-2; D possibly corresponds to TRBD1 (5 bases). The CDR3 runs to 13 residues. Germline loops: CDR1 LNHDA, CDR2 SQIVND (reference sequence). Between the trimmed V and J ends, which lost 3 bases and 4 bases, there was a span of 9 bases. Here the CDR3 DNA reads TGTGCCAGTAGTATGGAAGGGGCCTATGGCTACACCTTC. Encoded protein: CASSMEGAYGYTF.

V usage is TRBV5-5 and J usage is TRBJ2-1; 7 nucleotides align to TRBD1. With 4 bases clipped from V and 1 base from J, the junction kept 8 bases outside the gene matches. CDR3 length: 16 residues. The V gene's germline CDR1 is SGHKS and CDR2 YYEKEE (reference sequence). CDR3 protein: CASSLHPGQSYNEQFF. The CDR3 DNA reads as TGTGCCAGCAGCCTCCATCCGGGACAGTCCTACAATGAGCAGTTCTTC.

V is TRBV28 and J is TRBJ1-4; weak D call: TRBD1 (6 bases). The CDR3 consists of 15 residues. Germline V gene data show CDR1 as MDHEN and CDR2 as SYDVKM. The V end was cut by 4 bases, the J end by 5 bases, with 14 bases between. CDR3 DNA: TGTGCCAGCAGTTCCCAACAGGGAGGGAATGAAAAACTGTTTTTT. Amino acids: CASSSQQGGNEKLFF. The variable domain in full, completed from reference TRBV28 and TRBJ1-4, reads DVKVTQSSRYLVKRTGEKVFLECVQDMDHENMFWYRQDPGLGLRLIYFSYDVKMKEKGDIPEGYSVSREKKERFSLILESASTNQTSMYLCASSSQQGGNEKLFFGSGTQLSVL.

The chain links TRBV6-1 to TRBJ2-3; D possibly corresponds to TRBD2 (6 bases). Germline loops: CDR1 MNHNS, CDR2 SASEGT. The CDR3 is 15 residues long. The V and J ends lost 3 bases and 5 bases respectively, with 15 bases between them. CDR3 nucleotides: TGTGCCAGCAGTGAGGTGGGCGGGGCGGTAGATACGCAGTATTTT. Translated: CASSEVGGAVDTQYF.

This clone was picked up one time. The gene calls are TRBV7-8 and TRBJ2-6; no clear D gene. The CDR3 has 21 residues. Trimming left V 1 base short and J 0 bases short, with 22 bases between. Germline loops: CDR1 SGHVS, CDR2 FQNEAQ. The CDR3 here is CASSLVRAFGNYHSGANVLTF. In DNA form, the CDR3 reads TGTGCCAGCAGCTTAGTTCGTGCCTTTGGCAATTACCACTCTGGGGCCAACGTCCTGACTTTC.

A word on this clone: This sample also contains other DNA sequences that code for the same CDR3. The chain recombines TRBV9 with TRBJ1-1; the D is unclear. This CDR3 contains 13 residues. The germline V and J ends were trimmed by 0 bases and 3 bases, with 6 bases remaining between them. Germline lookup yields CDR1 SGDLS and CDR2 YYNGEE. This CDR3 reads CASSVGGDTEAFF. The CDR3 DNA is TGTGCCAGCAGCGTAGGTGGGGACACTGAAGCTTTCTTT. The full variable domain, rest sourced from reference TRBV9 and TRBJ1-1, is DSGVTQTPKHLITATGQRVTLRCSPRSGDLSVYWYQQSLDQGLQFLIQYYNGEERAKGNILERFSAQQFPDLHSELNLSSLELGDSALYFCASSVGGDTEAFFGQGTRLTVV.

This chain links TRBV12-5 with TRBJ2-7, with D hard to call. V lost 3 bases to trimming and J lost 3 bases, with 6 bases between them. Germline CDR1 reads LGHNT; CDR2 reads FRNRAP. CDR3 length: 12 amino acids. Here the CDR3 DNA reads TGTGCTAGTGGTTTTGTAATCTACGAGCAGTACTTC. Encoded protein: CASGFVIYEQYF.

This clone turned up a few times. This chain uses TRBV2 with TRBJ1-5; D call uncertain. The germline V gene has CDR1 SNHLY and CDR2 FYNNEI. The V end lost 2 bases, the J end lost 5 bases, and 16 bases lay between the germline ends. The CDR3 totals 16 residues. This CDR3 is CASSELNSGLHQPQHF. Written as DNA, the CDR3 is TGTGCCAGCAGTGAACTTAACTCCGGCTTACATCAGCCCCAGCATTTT. Drawing the rest from reference TRBV2 and TRBJ1-5, the complete variable domain is EPEVTQTPSHQVTQMGQEVILRCVPISNHLYFYWYRQILGQKVEFLVSFYNNEISEKSEIFDDQFSVERPDGSNFTLKIRSTKLEDSAMYFCASSELNSGLHQPQHFGDGTRLSIL.

The rearrangement joins TRBV11-2 to TRBJ1-2; weak D call: TRBD1 (5 bases). From germline, CDR1 is SGHAT and CDR2 FQNNGV. The ends were cut back, 3 bases at V and 3 bases at J, with 11 bases in the middle. There are 14 residues in the CDR3. As DNA, the CDR3 is TGTGCCAGCAGCTTCGGTTCCAGGGACTATGGCTACACCTTC. This gives the protein CASSFGSRDYGYTF.

The gene calls are TRBV28 and TRBJ2-7, with a tentative D call TRBD1 (7 bases). This CDR3 has 14 amino acids. Trimming shortened V by 11 bases and J by 2 bases, and 19 bases separated the two germline ends. The germline V gene has CDR1 MDHEN and CDR2 SYDVKM. The CDR3 here is CAGGTARSTYEQYF. Written as DNA, the CDR3 is TGTGCCGGGGGGACAGCTCGATCCACCTACGAGCAGTACTTC. Combining the CDR3 with reference TRBV28 and TRBJ2-7 gives the whole variable domain DVKVTQSSRYLVKRTGEKVFLECVQDMDHENMFWYRQDPGLGLRLIYFSYDVKMKEKGDIPEGYSVSREKKERFSLILESASTNQTSMYLCAGGTARSTYEQYFGPGTRLTVT.